The entry below gives a single T cell receptor beta chain sequence along with its context. Its specificity is not known. These data come from a study of T cell repertoires in aging, cancer and after chemotherapy. Multiplex touch-down PCR with TRB-A/B primers amplified rearranged V-D-J TRB sequences. In TCRdb, the multiplex PCR reads were re-called with MiXCR into one record per CDR3 protein. Of around 10,000 distinct CDR3 sequences detected, 32% appear once; the ten largest clones hold roughly 3%. Peripheral blood genomic DNA, not sorted cells or RNA, was the template. Points from the study as a whole: The repertoire data cannot show anything about immunological memory following chemotherapy. Across the chemotherapy interval, each cancer cohort showed higher median generation probability, suggesting thymic rebound. In healthy donors, age-related TCR diversity loss mainly reflected lost richness. Untreated cancer patients had significantly lower blood TCR diversity than age-matched healthy donors.

With 1 base removed from V and 0 bases from J, the gap between germline ends came to 4 bases. The CDR3 totals 14 residues. Sequencing was carried out using blood. The chain joins TRBV12-3 or TRBV12-4 to TRBJ1-3; D is uncertain. The TCR was taken from a human donor in good health. CDR3 sequence reads: CASSLGNSGNTIYF. The CDR3, as DNA: TGTGCCAGCAGTTTAGGAAACTCTGGAAACACCATATATTTT.